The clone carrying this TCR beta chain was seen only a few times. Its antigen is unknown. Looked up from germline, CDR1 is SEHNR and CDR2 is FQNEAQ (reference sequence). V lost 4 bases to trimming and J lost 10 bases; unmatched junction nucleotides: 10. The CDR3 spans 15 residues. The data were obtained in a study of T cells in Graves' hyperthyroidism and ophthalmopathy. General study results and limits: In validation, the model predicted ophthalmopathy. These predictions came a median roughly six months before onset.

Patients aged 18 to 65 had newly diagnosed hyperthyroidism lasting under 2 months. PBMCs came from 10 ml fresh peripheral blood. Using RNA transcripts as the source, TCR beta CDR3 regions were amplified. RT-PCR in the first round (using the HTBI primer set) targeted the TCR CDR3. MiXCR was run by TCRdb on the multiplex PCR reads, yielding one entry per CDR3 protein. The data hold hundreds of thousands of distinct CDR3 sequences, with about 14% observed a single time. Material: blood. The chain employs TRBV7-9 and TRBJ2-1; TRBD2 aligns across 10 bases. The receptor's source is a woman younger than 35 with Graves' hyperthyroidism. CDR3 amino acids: CASSSPRSSGREQFF. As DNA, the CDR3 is TGTGCCAGCAGCTCTCCACGAAGTAGCGGGAGGGAGCAGTTCTTC.